The 25 T cell receptor beta chains listed next were all sequenced from one sample in a study of blood T cell repertoires in COVID-19. Data came from immunoSEQ multiplex PCR; TCRdb stores just in-frame clones and leaves some out. The data contain approximately 120,000 clones, 75% to 90% of them seen just once; the ten biggest clones take up roughly 6.5%. The sequencing input was peripheral blood. These receptors all stem from a woman aged 45-65 years with acute or convalescent COVID-19.

The chain is built from TRBV2 and TRBJ1-4, with D tentatively TRBD1 (5 bases). Looked up from germline, CDR1 is SNHLY and CDR2 is FYNNEI. V dropped 5 bases and J dropped 14 bases, with 18 bases sitting between them. CDR3 length: 13 amino acids. The CDR3 region is CASSPGVMRDLFF. The CDR3 nucleotides read TGTGCCAGCAGTCCGGGGGTAATGAGGGATCTGTTTTTT.

The rearrangement links TRBV10-2 to TRBJ1-1; a possible D gene is TRBD1 (6 bases). With 1 base removed from V and 3 bases from J, the gap between germline ends came to 9 bases. The length of the CDR3 is 14 residues. Per germline, CDR1 WSHSY and CDR2 SAAADI. CDR3 region: CASSEYGQYTEAFF. As DNA, the CDR3 is TGCGCCAGCAGTGAGTACGGACAGTACACTGAAGCTTTCTTT.

The rearrangement joins TRBV15 to TRBJ1-2, with TRBD1 as a possible D gene (6 bases). The CDR3 consists of 15 residues. With 1 base removed from V and 2 bases from J, the gap between germline ends came to 11 bases. CDR1 and CDR2 (germline): LNHNV, YYDKDF (reference sequence). The CDR3 nucleotides read TGTGCCACCAGCAGAGTAGGTACAGGGAACTATGGCTACACCTTC. It translates to CATSRVGTGNYGYTF.

This clone was seen more than once but under ten times. This chain connects TRBV6-5 to TRBJ1-2, with 8 positions matching TRBD1. The CDR3 sequence is 15 residues long. The germline V gene has CDR1 MNHEY and CDR2 SVGAGI. Germline trimming cut 4 bases from V and 5 bases from J; bases unmatched to any gene: 9. The CDR3 protein is CASSSDRGRSYGYTF. DNA of the CDR3: TGTGCCAGCAGTTCCGACAGGGGAAGGAGTTATGGCTACACCTTC.

The rearrangement uses TRBV5-6 and TRBJ2-7, with D maybe TRBD2 (6 bases). Trimming removed 4 bases at V and 2 bases at J, with 7 bases between. From germline, CDR1 is SGHDT and CDR2 YYEEEE. This CDR3 is built from 12 residues. CDR3 amino acids: CASSRGTYEQYF. In DNA, the CDR3 is TGTGCCAGCAGCCGGGGGACCTACGAGCAGTACTTC.

V usage is TRBV6-5 and J usage is TRBJ1-3; D may be TRBD1 (6 bases). The CDR3 runs 15 residues. CDR1 and CDR2 from the germline V gene are MNHEY and SVGAGI. Trimming left V 4 bases short and J 0 bases short, with 10 bases between. CDR3 coding DNA: TGTGCCAGCAGTTTAGGGACACTCTCTGGAAACACCATATATTTT. Residues: CASSLGTLSGNTIYF.

Only a few counts were recorded for this clone. The V and J genes are TRBV18 and TRBJ1-3, with 7 bases lining up with TRBD1. The length of the CDR3 is 18 residues. Germline CDR1 and CDR2: KGHSH and LQKENI. Germline trimming cut 4 bases from V and 4 bases from J; bases unmatched to any gene: 16. The CDR3 protein is CASSRGWLKGAGGNTIYF. CDR3 nucleotides: TGTGCCAGCTCACGGGGTTGGCTCAAGGGGGCGGGAGGAAACACCATATATTTT.

This chain connects TRBV18 to TRBJ1-3; the D gene is possibly TRBD1 (5 bases). Germline assignment: CDR1 KGHSH and CDR2 LQKENI. V lost 2 bases and J 0 bases, leaving 11 bases between the germline ends. The CDR3 is made up of 16 amino acids. Here the CDR3 DNA reads TGTGCCAGCTCACCAGAGCGGGGCTCCTCTGGAAACACCATATATTTT. Residues: CASSPERGSSGNTIYF.

This chain joins TRBV30 and TRBJ1-5; possibly TRBD1 for D (6 bases). This CDR3 contains 16 residues. V lost 2 bases and J 0 bases, leaving 14 bases between the germline ends. The germline V gene encodes CDR1 GTSNPN and CDR2 SVGIG (reference sequence). The CDR3 here is CAWSPRTVYSNQPQHF. In nucleotides, the CDR3 is TGTGCCTGGAGTCCCCGGACAGTTTATAGCAATCAGCCCCAGCATTTT.

The chain links TRBV24-1 to TRBJ1-2; D might be TRBD1 (5 bases). Germline assignment: CDR1 KGHDR and CDR2 SFDVKD. The V gene lost 5 bases and the J gene lost 8 bases, with 8 bases spanning the gap. The CDR3 runs to 11 residues. In DNA form, the CDR3 reads TGTGCCACCAGTGCAGGGAAGGGCTACACCTTC. As protein: CATSAGKGYTF.

V gene TRBV5-1 combines with J gene TRBJ2-3, with 8 bases matching TRBD2. CDR1 is SGHRS, CDR2 YFSETQ, per germline. This CDR3 has 14 residues. Trimming cost V 5 bases and J 5 bases; bases outside gene matches: 7. CDR3 sequence (DNA): TGCGCCAGCAGTTTCGGGGGGGCGGTAGATACGCAGTATTTT. Its translation is CASSFGGAVDTQYF.

This chain connects TRBV19 to TRBJ2-1; 9 bases align to TRBD1. V dropped 5 bases and J dropped 5; count of bases not matched to a gene: 13. Germline V CDR1 and CDR2: LNHDA, SQIVND (reference sequence). The CDR3 runs to 17 residues. CDR3 nucleotides: TGTGCCAGTAGTCCCCCCCAGGACAGGGGCCTTAACAATGAGCAGTTCTTC. This gives the protein CASSPPQDRGLNNEQFF.

This clone was counted only a few times. V usage is TRBV7-9 and J usage is TRBJ1-3; 9 bases agree with TRBD1. CDR1 and CDR2 from the germline V gene are SEHNR and FQNEAQ (reference sequence). There are 13 residues in the CDR3. Trimming took 9 bases from V and 2 from J; bases not matched to a gene: 2. The CDR3 here is CASNRGPGNTIYF. The CDR3 coding sequence is TGTGCCAGTAACAGGGGGCCTGGAAACACCATATATTTT.

V usage is TRBV2 and J usage is TRBJ2-3, with 8 bases aligning to TRBD2. Germline V gene sequence: CDR1 SNHLY, CDR2 FYNNEI. Trimming took 5 bases from V and 1 from J; bases not matched to a gene: 8. The CDR3 covers 16 residues. CDR3 loop: CASSPGGAVGTDTQYF. For the CDR3, the DNA is TGTGCCAGCAGTCCCGGGGGGGCGGTCGGCACAGATACGCAGTATTTT. The variable domain in full, with the rest retrieved from reference TRBV2 and TRBJ2-3, is EPEVTQTPSHQVTQMGQEVILRCVPISNHLYFYWYRQILGQKVEFLVSFYNNEISEKSEIFDDQFSVERPDGSNFTLKIRSTKLEDSAMYFCASSPGGAVGTDTQYFGPGTRLTVL.

A note on this clone: Other DNA sequences in this specimen translate into the identical CDR3. In nucleotides, the CDR3 is TGTGCCAGTACAAGGGGTGGGGACACAGATACGCAGTATTTT. This encodes CASTRGGDTDTQYF. This chain joins TRBV6-5 and TRBJ2-3; TRBD1 might be the D (5 bases). Deletions cut 9 bases from V and 2 bases from J, with 15 bases between. Germline V gene sequence: CDR1 MNHEY, CDR2 SVGAGI. The CDR3 extends over 14 amino acids.

The V and J genes are TRBV11-3 and TRBJ2-3; a weak D match, TRBD1 (8 bases). V gave up 5 bases and J gave up 4 bases, with 19 bases separating them. Germline CDR1 is SGHNT and CDR2 is YENEEA. The CDR3 totals 16 residues. The CDR3: CASSKRTGSGADTQYF. The CDR3 region has the DNA TGTGCCAGCAGCAAACGGACAGGGAGCGGGGCAGATACGCAGTATTTT.

A few counts support this clone. This chain links TRBV7-8 with TRBJ1-6; 7 nucleotides agree with TRBD1. Germline CDR1 SGHVS, CDR2 FQNEAQ. This CDR3 is built from 16 residues. Trimming removed 4 bases from V and 7 bases from J; junction bases left unmatched: 10. Here the CDR3 reads CASSWDRRFGNSPLHF. In DNA, the CDR3 is TGTGCCAGCAGCTGGGACAGACGTTTCGGGAATTCACCCCTCCACTTT.

CDR3 loop: CASSQGGQGGYILFF. The CDR3 nucleotides read TGTGCCAGCAGCCAGGGCGGACAGGGAGGATATATACTGTTTTTT. J is TRBJ1-4 and V is TRBV4-2; 8 bases match TRBD1. CDR1 is LGHNA, CDR2 YNFKEQ, per germline. V shed 3 bases, J shed 13 bases, and the junction held 13 bases outside the gene matches. The CDR3 runs to 15 residues.

V is TRBV18 and J is TRBJ2-7; the match to TRBD1 covers 7 bases. V lost 6 bases and J lost 12; bases outside the gene matches: 17. The CDR3 totals 14 residues. Germline CDR1 reads KGHSH; CDR2 reads LQKENI. This CDR3 is CASSDVDRAILRYF. CDR3 bases: TGTGCCAGCTCCGACGTAGACAGGGCTATCTTACGGTACTTC.

This rearrangement joins TRBV27 to TRBJ2-5, with D tentatively TRBD2 (7 bases). Looked up from germline, CDR1 is MNHEY and CDR2 is SMNVEV (reference sequence). CDR3 size: 16 residues. V dropped 5 bases and J dropped 6 bases, with 22 bases sitting between them. CDR3 in amino acids: CASSPRSGEGEKTQYF. The CDR3 DNA reads TGTGCCAGCAGTCCTCGCTCAGGGGAGGGTGAGAAGACCCAGTACTTC.

V gene TRBV12-3 or TRBV12-4 combines with J gene TRBJ1-5; D remains unclear. The CDR3 covers 13 residues. V dropped 6 bases and J dropped 5 bases, with 11 bases sitting between them. CDR3: CASSLDRDQPQHF. CDR3 sequence (DNA): TGTGCCAGCAGCCTTGATCGAGATCAGCCCCAGCATTTT.

The V and J genes are TRBV6-1 and TRBJ2-1; 9 bases are a match to TRBD1. The germline gives CDR1 MNHNS, CDR2 SASEGT. This CDR3 comprises 16 residues. V was clipped by 3 bases and J by 3 bases; unmatched bases: 6. The CDR3 is CASSDVGTGSYNEQFF. CDR3 nucleotide sequence: TGTGCCAGCAGTGACGTGGGGACAGGGAGCTACAATGAGCAGTTCTTC.

This chain links TRBV7-3 with TRBJ1-1, with a weak D call TRBD1 (6 bases). V dropped 5 bases and J dropped 3 bases, with 10 bases sitting between them. CDR3 length equals 13 residues. Germline V gene data show CDR1 as SGHTA and CDR2 as FQGTGA. CDR3 protein: CASSVNRDTEAFF. The CDR3 nucleotides are TGTGCCAGCAGCGTTAACAGGGACACTGAAGCTTTCTTT.

The chain links TRBV5-1 to TRBJ2-1, with TRBD2 matching over 12 bases. Germline CDR1 SGHRS, CDR2 YFSETQ. This CDR3 has 16 amino acids. The V and J ends lost 4 bases and 8 bases, in that order; junction bases with no gene match: 10. CDR3 nucleotide sequence: TGCGCCAGCAGCCGTCTCCCTAGCGGGGGGGCCCATGAGCAGTTCTTC. It is translated as CASSRLPSGGAHEQFF.

DNA of the CDR3: TGTGCCAGCAGCTCCAGGGCTGGAAACACCATATATTTT. This sequence encodes CASSSRAGNTIYF. The chain joins TRBV7-2 to TRBJ1-3; possible D gene TRBD1, 5 bases. Germline-derived CDR1 and CDR2 are SGHTA and FQGNSA. The ends were cut back, 4 bases at V and 2 bases at J, with 6 bases in the middle. There are 13 residues in the CDR3. Supplemented by reference TRBV7-2 and TRBJ1-3, the full variable domain reads GAGVSQSPSNKVTEKGKDVELRCDPISGHTALYWYRQSLGQGLEFLIYFQGNSAPDKSGLPSDRFSAERTGGSVSTLTIQRTQQEDSAVYLCASSSRAGNTIYFGEGSWLTVV.